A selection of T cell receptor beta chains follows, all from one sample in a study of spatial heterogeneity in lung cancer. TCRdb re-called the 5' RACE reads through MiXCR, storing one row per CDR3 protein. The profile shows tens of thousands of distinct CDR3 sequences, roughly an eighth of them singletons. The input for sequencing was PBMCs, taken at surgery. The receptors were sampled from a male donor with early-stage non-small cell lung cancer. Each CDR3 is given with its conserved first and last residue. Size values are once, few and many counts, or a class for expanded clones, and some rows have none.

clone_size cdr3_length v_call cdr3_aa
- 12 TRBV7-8 CASSLFEGVLTF
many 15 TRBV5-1 CASSGGTAPGETQYF
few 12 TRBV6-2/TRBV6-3 CASSYRDYEQYF
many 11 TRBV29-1 CSVRTTNIQYF
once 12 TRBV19 CASSSGRYEQYF
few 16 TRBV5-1 CASSVQQGAGGNTIYF
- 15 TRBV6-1 CASTLGIGTTDTQYF
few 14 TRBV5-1 CASSLEQAGETQYF
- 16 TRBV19 CASSNPWGGSVGELFF
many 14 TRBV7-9 CASSLAVGNTEAFF
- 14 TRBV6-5 CASSATRGTSEAFF
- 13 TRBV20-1 CSARPQGGTEAFF
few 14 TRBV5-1 CASSALGSGDTQYF
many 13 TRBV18 CASSTGGDYGYTF
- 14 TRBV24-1 CATTTGTSADTQYF
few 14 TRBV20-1 CSAIAGGPEETQYF
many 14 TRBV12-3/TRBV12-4 CASTLGTGSEKLFF
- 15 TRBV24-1 CATSARGPEQETQYF
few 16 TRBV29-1 CSVGGTGVLSTDTQYF
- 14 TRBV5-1 CASSSGQAQETQYF
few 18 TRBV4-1 CASSFHPGQAEEADTQYF
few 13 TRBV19 CASSTTGGDTQYF
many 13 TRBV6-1 CASSGGRNTEAFF
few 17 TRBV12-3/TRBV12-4 CASSPGTSGYSYNEQFF
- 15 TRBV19 CASSIDHGNNQPQHF